The clone carrying this T cell receptor beta chain was counted only a few times. The antigen is undetermined. The entry originates in a study of beta chain features in type 1 diabetes. Study context: In all, around 100,000,000 sorted cells from all samples were analyzed. Overall study results and limits: A moderate, significant TCRB CDR3 shortening appeared in type 1 diabetes across four CD4+ subsets.

Purities over 98% were achieved in all sorted populations. Every bit of the isolated RNA underwent reverse transcription, so sequencing read expressed TCRB transcripts. Sequenced by immunoSEQ multiplex PCR; TCRdb stores in-frame clones only, minus some. Here the sample spans roughly 450,000 clones, over 9.5% being singletons. Germline lookup yields CDR1 MGHDK and CDR2 SYGVNS. J lost 2 bases, V lost 8 bases, and 5 bases had no gene match. This CDR3 spans 15 amino acids. The TCR originated in a woman aged 18 to 35 in good health. The sample consisted of naive CD4+ T cells from blood. The chain couples TRBV25-1 to TRBJ2-1; 11 nucleotides agree with TRBD2. In DNA form, the CDR3 reads TGTGCCAGCTCCCTAGCGGGAGGAACCTACAATGAGCAGTTCTTC. Residues: CASSLAGGTYNEQFF.